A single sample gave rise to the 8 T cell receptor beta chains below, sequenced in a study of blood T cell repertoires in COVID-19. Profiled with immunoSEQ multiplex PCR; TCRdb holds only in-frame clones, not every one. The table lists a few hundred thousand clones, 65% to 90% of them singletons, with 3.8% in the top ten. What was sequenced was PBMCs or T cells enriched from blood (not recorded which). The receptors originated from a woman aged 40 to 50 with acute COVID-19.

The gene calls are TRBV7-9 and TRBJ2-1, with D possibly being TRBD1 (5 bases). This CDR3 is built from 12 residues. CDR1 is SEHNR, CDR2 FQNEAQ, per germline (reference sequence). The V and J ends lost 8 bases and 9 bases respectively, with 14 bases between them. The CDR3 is CASHRLEAEQFF. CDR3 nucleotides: TGTGCCAGCCACAGGCTAGAGGCTGAGCAGTTCTTC.

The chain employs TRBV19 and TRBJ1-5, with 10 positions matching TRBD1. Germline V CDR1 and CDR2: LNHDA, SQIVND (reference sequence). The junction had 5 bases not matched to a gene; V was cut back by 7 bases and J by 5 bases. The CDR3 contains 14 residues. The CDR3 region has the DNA TGTGCCAGTATTAGACAGGGGGCTGATCAGCCCCAGCATTTT. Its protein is CASIRQGADQPQHF.

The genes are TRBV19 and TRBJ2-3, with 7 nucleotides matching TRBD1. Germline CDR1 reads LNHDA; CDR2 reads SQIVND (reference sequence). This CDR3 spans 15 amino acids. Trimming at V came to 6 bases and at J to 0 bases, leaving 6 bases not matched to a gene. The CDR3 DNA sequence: TGTGCCAGTAGGCAGACAGGGTATAGCACAGATACGCAGTATTTT. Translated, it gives CASRQTGYSTDTQYF.

CDR3 bases: TGCAGCGCCGCGGGCGGGACAGCCAACACCGGGGAGCTGTTTTTT. It yields the protein CSAAGGTANTGELFF. The V gene is TRBV29-1, the J gene TRBJ2-2, with D possibly matching TRBD1 (7 bases). Germline loops: CDR1 SQVTM, CDR2 ANQGSEA. The CDR3 runs 15 residues. V lost 7 bases and J lost 2, with 17 bases in between.

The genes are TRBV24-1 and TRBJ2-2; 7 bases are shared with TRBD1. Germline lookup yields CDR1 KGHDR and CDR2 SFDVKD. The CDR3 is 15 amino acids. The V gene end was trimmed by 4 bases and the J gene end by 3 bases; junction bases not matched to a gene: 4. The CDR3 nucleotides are TGTGCCACCAGTGACACGGGACAGTACACCGGGGAGCTGTTTTTT. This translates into CATSDTGQYTGELFF.

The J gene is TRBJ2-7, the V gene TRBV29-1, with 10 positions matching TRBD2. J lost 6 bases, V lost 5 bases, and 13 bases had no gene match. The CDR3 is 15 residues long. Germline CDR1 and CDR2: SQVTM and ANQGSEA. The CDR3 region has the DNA TGCAGCGTTCGGGGTATAGCGGGAGGTTCTTCCGAGCAGTACTTC. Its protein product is CSVRGIAGGSSEQYF.

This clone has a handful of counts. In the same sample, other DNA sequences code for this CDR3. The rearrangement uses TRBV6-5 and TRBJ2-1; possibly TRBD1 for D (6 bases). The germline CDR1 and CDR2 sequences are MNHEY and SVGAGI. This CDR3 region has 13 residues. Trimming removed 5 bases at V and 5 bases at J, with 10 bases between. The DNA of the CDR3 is TGTGCCAGCAGTCGGACAGTAAACAATGAGCAGTTCTTC. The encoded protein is CASSRTVNNEQFF.

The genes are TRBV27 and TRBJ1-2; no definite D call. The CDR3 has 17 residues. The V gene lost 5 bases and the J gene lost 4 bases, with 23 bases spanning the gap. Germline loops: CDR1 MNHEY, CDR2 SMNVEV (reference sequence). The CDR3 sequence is CASSLSPSFGEFYGYTF. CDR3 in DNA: TGTGCCAGCAGTCTCTCCCCGAGTTTTGGGGAGTTCTATGGCTACACCTTC.